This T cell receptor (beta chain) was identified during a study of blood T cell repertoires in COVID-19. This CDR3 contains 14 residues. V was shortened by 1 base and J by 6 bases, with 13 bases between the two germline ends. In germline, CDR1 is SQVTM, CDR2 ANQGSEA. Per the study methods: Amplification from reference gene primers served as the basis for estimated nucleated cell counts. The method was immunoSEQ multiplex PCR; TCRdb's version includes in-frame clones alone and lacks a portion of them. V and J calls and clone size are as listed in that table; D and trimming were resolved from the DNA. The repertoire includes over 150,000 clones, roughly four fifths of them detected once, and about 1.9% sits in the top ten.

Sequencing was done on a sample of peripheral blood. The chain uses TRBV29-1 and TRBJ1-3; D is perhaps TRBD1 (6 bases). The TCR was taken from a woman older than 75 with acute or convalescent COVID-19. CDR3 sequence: CSVEVQGVINTIYF. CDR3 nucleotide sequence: TGCAGCGTTGAAGTACAGGGTGTGATAAACACCATATATTTT.